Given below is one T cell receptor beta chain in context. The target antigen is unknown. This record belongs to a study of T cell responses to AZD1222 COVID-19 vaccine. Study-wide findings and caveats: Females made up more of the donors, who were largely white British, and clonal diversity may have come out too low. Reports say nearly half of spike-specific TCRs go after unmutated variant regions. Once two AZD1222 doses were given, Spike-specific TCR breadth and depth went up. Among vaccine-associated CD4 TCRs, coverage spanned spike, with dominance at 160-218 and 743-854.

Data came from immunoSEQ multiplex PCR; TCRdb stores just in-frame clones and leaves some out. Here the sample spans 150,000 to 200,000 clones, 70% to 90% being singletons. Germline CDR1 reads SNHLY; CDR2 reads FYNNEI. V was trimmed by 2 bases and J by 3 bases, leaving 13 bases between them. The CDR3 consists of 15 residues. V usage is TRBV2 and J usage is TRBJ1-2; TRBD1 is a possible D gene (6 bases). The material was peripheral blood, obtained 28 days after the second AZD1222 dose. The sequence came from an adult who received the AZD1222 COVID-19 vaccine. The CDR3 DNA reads TGTGCCAGCAGTGAACCGACCAGGGGAGACTATGGCTACACCTTC. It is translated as CASSEPTRGDYGYTF.